These 2 T cell receptor beta chains share one sample of origin, sequenced in a study of blood T cell repertoires in COVID-19. Profiled with immunoSEQ multiplex PCR; TCRdb holds only in-frame clones, not every one. The repertoire holds 25,000 or so clones, with around 95% as singletons. The sequenced material came from peripheral blood. Receptors originate from a human donor with active COVID-19. The donor label of this sample is uncertain.

In DNA form, the CDR3 reads TGTGCCATCAGTGAGGTTAGCGGGAGGGCTCCAGGGTTGCATGAGCAGTTCTTC. This encodes CAISEVSGRAPGLHEQFF. The chain combines TRBV10-3 with TRBJ2-1, with 11 bases fitting TRBD2. The CDR3 covers 18 residues. Germline V gene sequence: CDR1 ENHRY, CDR2 SYGVKD. After removal of 2 bases from V and 8 bases from J, the junction contained 14 bases not matched to a gene.

The rearrangement uses TRBV19 and TRBJ1-3; the match to TRBD1 covers 7 bases. Germline V lookup: CDR1 LNHDA, CDR2 SQIVND (reference sequence). The CDR3 is 13 residues long. J was trimmed by 3 bases and V by 8 bases; bases with no gene match: 4. The CDR3, as DNA: TGTGCCAGTTGGGACAGAGGTGGAAACACCATATATTTT. Translated: CASWDRGGNTIYF.